This entry lists 23 T cell receptor beta chains sequenced from one sample in a study of T cell repertoires in cytomegalovirus infection. TCRdb ran MiXCR on the reads and lists one entry per CDR3 protein. This table has a few hundred thousand distinct CDR3 sequences, 20% to 25% appearing once. Sequences were obtained from CD8+ T cells from PBMCs. Every receptor here comes from a human donor in good health (CMV status not recorded). Some clones in this sample may be carry-over from other donors' samples.

The chain is built from TRBV15 and TRBJ2-7, with D unresolved. The CDR3 runs 13 residues. With 0 bases removed from V and 7 bases from J, the gap between germline ends came to 10 bases. CDR1 and CDR2 from the germline V gene are LNHNV and YYDKDF (reference sequence). DNA for the CDR3: TGTGCCACCAGCAGAGATTCTACTACGGAGCAGTACTTC. It encodes CATSRDSTTEQYF.

Here the CDR3 reads CASSEPGLSSEQYF. As DNA, the CDR3 is TGTGCCAGCAGTGAGCCGGGCCTTAGTAGCGAGCAGTACTTC. V and J are TRBV28 and TRBJ2-7, with unresolved D. The CDR3 runs to 14 residues. Germline V gene lookup returns CDR1 MDHEN and CDR2 SYDVKM. V was pared by 5 bases and J by 6 bases, with 17 bases between. Variable domain in full (rest from reference TRBV28 and TRBJ2-7): DVKVTQSSRYLVKRTGEKVFLECVQDMDHENMFWYRQDPGLGLRLIYFSYDVKMKEKGDIPEGYSVSREKKERFSLILESASTNQTSMYLCASSEPGLSSEQYFGPGTRLTVT.

V gene TRBV29-1 combines with J gene TRBJ2-7, with TRBD1 identical over 9 bases. Germline V gives CDR1 SQVTM, CDR2 ANQGSEA. The CDR3 has 14 residues. With V trimmed by 4 bases and J by 3 bases, 7 bases remained unmatched. CDR3 in DNA: TGCAGCGTTGCAAATCCGGGACAGGGCTACGAGCAGTACTTC. It is translated as CSVANPGQGYEQYF.

CDR3 nucleotides: TGCGCCAGCAGCCTATATGGCAATCAGCCCCAGCATTTT. Translation: CASSLYGNQPQHF. The chain links TRBV4-1 to TRBJ1-5; D unclear. CDR3 length: 13 residues. V was clipped by 4 bases and J by 2 bases, with 6 bases between them. Germline values: CDR1 MGHRA, CDR2 YSYEKL.

In its sample, this clonotype was seen many times. The CDR3 loop is CSAREQGGYGYEQYF. The DNA for the CDR3 is TGCAGTGCTAGAGAACAGGGGGGGTACGGCTACGAGCAGTACTTC. V usage is TRBV20-1 and J usage is TRBJ2-7; D might be TRBD1 (8 bases). The CDR3 is 15 residues long. V was clipped by 0 bases and J by 3 bases, with 15 bases between them. Looked up from germline, CDR1 is DFQATT and CDR2 is SNEGSKA (reference sequence).

This clonotype was detected a few times. This chain joins TRBV15 and TRBJ2-1; D assignment may be TRBD1 or TRBD2 (5 bases each). Germline V lookup: CDR1 LNHNV, CDR2 YYDKDF (reference sequence). This CDR3 has 13 residues. V lost 2 bases to trimming and J lost 5 bases, with 7 bases between them. CDR3 coding DNA: TGTGCCACCAGCAGAACGGGACACAATGAGCAGTTCTTC. Encoded protein: CATSRTGHNEQFF.

The chain is built from TRBV19 and TRBJ1-3; a weak D match, TRBD1 (6 bases). V shed 7 bases and J shed 1 base, with 17 bases lying between them. CDR1 and CDR2 (germline): LNHDA, SQIVND (reference sequence). The CDR3 runs 16 residues. CDR3 DNA sequence: TGTGCCAGTACCGGGGGCAGGGCATTTTCTGGAAACACCATATATTTT. This gives the protein CASTGGRAFSGNTIYF.

V and J are TRBV25-1 and TRBJ2-1; D perhaps matches TRBD2 (5 bases). The CDR3 covers 15 residues. Trimming took off 5 bases at V and 0 bases at J, with 11 bases between the two ends. Germline CDR1 is MGHDK and CDR2 is SYGVNS. The CDR3 sequence is CASSLGASSYNEQFF. The CDR3, as DNA: TGTGCCAGCAGTTTGGGAGCCAGCTCCTACAATGAGCAGTTCTTC.

This rearrangement joins TRBV28 to TRBJ1-4; no clear D gene. This CDR3 comprises 16 residues. The germline V and J ends were trimmed by 4 bases and 0 bases, with 12 bases remaining between them. The germline CDR1 and CDR2 sequences are MDHEN and SYDVKM. In DNA form, the CDR3 reads TGTGCCAGCAGTTGGGAAAGGAAGCCAACTAATGAAAAACTGTTTTTT. Its translation: CASSWERKPTNEKLFF.

This clonotype was observed many times. The gene calls are TRBV19 and TRBJ1-2; no reliable D call. V was cut by 0 bases and J by 4 bases, with 3 bases left in between. CDR1 is LNHDA, CDR2 SQIVND, per germline (reference sequence). There are 12 residues in the CDR3. The CDR3 region is CASSIDSYGYTF. CDR3 sequence (DNA): TGTGCCAGTAGTATAGATAGCTATGGCTACACCTTC.

This clonotype appeared many times. This rearrangement joins TRBV14 to TRBJ1-2; maybe TRBD1 (6 bases). Germline V gene lookup returns CDR1 SGHDN and CDR2 FVKESK. The CDR3 has 14 amino acids. The V end lost 0 bases, the J end lost 5 bases, and 10 bases lay between the germline ends. The CDR3 DNA reads TGTGCCAGCAGCCAAGATTACAGGGTTTATGGCTACACCTTC. Protein: CASSQDYRVYGYTF.

This clonotype came up a few times. This sequence joins TRBV19 and TRBJ2-2; tentatively, D is TRBD1 (5 bases). The CDR3 sequence is 14 residues long. CDR1 LNHDA and CDR2 SQIVND come from the germline V gene (reference sequence). Trimming removed 10 bases at V and 1 base at J, with 13 bases between. This CDR3 is CATSKDRNTGELFF. DNA for the CDR3: TGTGCCACCTCCAAAGACAGGAACACCGGGGAGCTGTTTTTT.

This clonotype has a handful of counts. One junction end does not reproduce the germline sequence, and a read error may be involved. V usage is TRBV11-2 and J usage is TRBJ1-1; the D is unclear. Germline V CDR1 and CDR2: SGHAT, FQNNGV. This CDR3 contains 15 residues. The CDR3: CTSSLSAGMNTEAFF. DNA for the CDR3: TGTACCAGCAGCTTATCTGCCGGCATGAACACTGAAGCTTTCTTT.

This clonotype was detected a few times. The chain has TRBV6-5 and TRBJ1-1, with D hard to call. Germline CDR1 is MNHEY and CDR2 is SVGAGI. Trimming cost V 6 bases and J 0 bases, with 11 bases left between them. The CDR3 contains 14 residues. CDR3 in amino acids: CASSPYAMNTEAFF. Here the CDR3 DNA reads TGTGCCAGCAGCCCCTACGCGATGAACACTGAAGCTTTCTTT.

This clonotype was detected only a few times. The genes are TRBV15 and TRBJ1-5; the match to TRBD1 covers 7 bases. The CDR3 contains 16 residues. Germline assignment: CDR1 LNHNV and CDR2 YYDKDF (reference sequence). Trimming cost V 1 base and J 5 bases; bases outside gene matches: 8. CDR3 DNA: TGTGCCACCAGCAGAGGCCTGGGACAGACCGATCAGCCCCAGCATTTT. Encoded protein: CATSRGLGQTDQPQHF.

This clonotype has ten or more counts. J is TRBJ2-7 and V is TRBV7-2; 8 bases fit TRBD2. V dropped 4 bases and J dropped 6; count of bases not matched to a gene: 14. The CDR3 covers 16 residues. From germline, CDR1 is SGHTA and CDR2 FQGNSA. The DNA for the CDR3 is TGTGCCAGCAGCTCAGCGCCGGGACTAGTGAGTGTCGAGCAGTACTTC. Amino acid sequence: CASSSAPGLVSVEQYF.

The J gene is TRBJ2-1, the V gene TRBV2; D possibly matches TRBD1 or TRBD2 (6 bases each). Trimming pared 7 bases from V and 6 bases from J, leaving 22 bases between. The length of the CDR3 is 16 residues. Germline lookup yields CDR1 SNHLY and CDR2 FYNNEI. CDR3 in amino acids: CASNPGGPLSSNEQFF. The CDR3 DNA is TGTGCCAGCAACCCTGGGGGGCCCCTCTCCAGCAATGAGCAGTTCTTC.

This clonotype appeared many times. V gene TRBV7-6 combines with J gene TRBJ2-7, with a tentative D call TRBD1 (6 bases). Deletions cut 5 bases from V and 0 bases from J, with 14 bases between. The germline V gene encodes CDR1 SGHVS and CDR2 FNYEAQ. The CDR3 is 15 residues long. CDR3 sequence (DNA): TGTGCCAGCAGCCCCGTCCGGGACAACTCCTACGAGCAGTACTTC. Protein sequence: CASSPVRDNSYEQYF.

This clonotype was seen only a few times. The chain recombines TRBV2 with TRBJ1-2; 9 bases are shared with TRBD1. CDR1 is SNHLY, CDR2 FYNNEI, per germline. The CDR3 sequence is 15 residues long. V was pared by 3 bases and J by 4 bases, with 6 bases of the junction left unmatched. The CDR3 spells CASSEGPGQGYGYTF. The DNA of the CDR3 is TGTGCCAGCAGTGAGGGCCCGGGACAGGGCTATGGCTACACCTTC.

This clonotype has just a few counts. J is TRBJ1-6 and V is TRBV28, with D possibly being TRBD1 (5 bases). From germline, CDR1 is MDHEN and CDR2 SYDVKM. V lost 5 bases, J lost 10 bases, and 18 bases lay in between. The CDR3 consists of 15 residues. In DNA, the CDR3 is TGTGCCAGCAGTGCCTACAGGACCCTAGACTCACCCCTCCACTTT. It encodes CASSAYRTLDSPLHF.

The gene calls are TRBV4-1 and TRBJ2-7; D not certain. V lost 0 bases to trimming and J lost 1 base, with 10 bases between them. Per the germline V gene, CDR1 is MGHRA and CDR2 is YSYEKL. This CDR3 region has 15 residues. The CDR3 bases are TGCGCCAGCAGCCAAGATGCATTCGGTTCCTACGAGCAGTACTTC. Its protein product is CASSQDAFGSYEQYF.

The gene calls are TRBV20-1 and TRBJ1-4; the D is unclear. The CDR3 sequence is 11 residues long. V lost 5 bases, J lost 10 bases, and 11 bases lay in between. The germline V gene encodes CDR1 DFQATT and CDR2 SNEGSKA (reference sequence). CDR3 in DNA: TGCAGTGCTGAACAAGAAACAAAACTGTTTTTT. Protein: CSAEQETKLFF.

In its sample, this clonotype was seen a few times. The chain employs TRBV27 and TRBJ2-7, with TRBD1 matching over 9 bases. The CDR3 loop spans 14 amino acids. CDR1 MNHEY and CDR2 SMNVEV come from the germline V gene (reference sequence). The V segment lost 4 bases and the J segment 3 bases; nucleotides outside the gene matches: 4. The CDR3 nucleotides read TGTGCCAGCAGTTGGGGGACAGGGCGCTACGAGCAGTACTTC. Its translation is CASSWGTGRYEQYF.